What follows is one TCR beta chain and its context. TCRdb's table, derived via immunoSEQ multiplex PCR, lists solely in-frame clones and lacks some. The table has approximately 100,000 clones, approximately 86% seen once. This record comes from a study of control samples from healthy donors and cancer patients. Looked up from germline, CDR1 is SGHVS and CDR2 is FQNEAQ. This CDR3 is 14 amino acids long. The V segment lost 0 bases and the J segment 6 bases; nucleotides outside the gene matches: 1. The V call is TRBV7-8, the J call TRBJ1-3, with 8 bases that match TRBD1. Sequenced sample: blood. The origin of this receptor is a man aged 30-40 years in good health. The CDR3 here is CASSLARGQNTIYF. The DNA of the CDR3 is TGTGCCAGCAGCTTAGCCAGGGGGCAAAACACCATATATTTT.